The rows below give T cell receptor beta chains drawn from one sample of a study of blood T cell repertoires in COVID-19. TCRdb keeps only in-frame clones here, not all; method: immunoSEQ multiplex PCR. The repertoire holds roughly 76,000 clones, with about four fifths as singletons. Sequencing was performed on peripheral blood. The receptors shown here come from a woman in her 70s with acute or convalescent COVID-19. CDR3s include the opening cysteine and the closing phenylalanine or tryptophan. The D gene is left open where the match is weak. Part of the rows lack a size; the others show once, few, many or a class for expanded clones.

d_gene	v_gene	j_gene	abundance	CDR3nt	CDR3aa
TRBD1	TRBV19	TRBJ1-1	few	TGTGCCAGTAGCTCCCGGGACAGGAACACTGAAGCTTTCTTT	CASSSRDRNTEAFF
-	TRBV6-5	TRBJ2-5	-	TGTGCCAGCACAATACTAGCCCCCAATGGGGAGACCCAGTACTTC	CASTILAPNGETQYF
TRBD1	TRBV24-1	TRBJ1-1	-	TGTGCCACCAGTGCTACCGGGACAGCGGGAGTCACTGAAGCTTTCTTT	CATSATGTAGVTEAFF
-	TRBV5-8	TRBJ1-5	-	TGTGCCAGCAGCTTTTTGGACAGTTCGTGGCCCCAGCATTTT	CASSFLDSSWPQHF
-	TRBV19	TRBJ1-3	-	TGTGCCAGTAGTATCGTCTTAAACCGGGGTGGTGGAAACACCATATATTTT	CASSIVLNRGGGNTIYF
-	TRBV6-6	TRBJ2-1	-	TGTGCCAGCAGTTACTCTCCAGGGGTTGACTACAATGAGCAGTTCTTC	CASSYSPGVDYNEQFF
-	TRBV18	TRBJ1-1	-	TGTGCCAGCTCTCGCTTTCGGGACACTGAAGCTTTCTTT	CASSRFRDTEAFF
-	TRBV3-1/TRBV3-2	TRBJ1-5	-	TGTGCCAGCAGCCTGGGAGTTAGGGGCAATCAGCCCCAGCATTTT	CASSLGVRGNQPQHF
-	TRBV7-9	TRBJ2-7	-	TGTGCCAGCAGCTTATCGACAGCAACCGAGCAGTACTTC	CASSLSTATEQYF
-	TRBV6-5	TRBJ2-1	-	TGTGCCAGCAGACAAAGGACAGCATCCTCCTTTTCCACTCTCTTC	CASRQRTASSFSTLF
TRBD1	TRBV7-2	TRBJ1-2	once	TGTGCCAGCAGCTTCCGGTTGGGCAGGGGGCTCGATGGCTACACCTTC	CASSFRLGRGLDGYTF
-	TRBV6-5	TRBJ1-1	-	TGTGCCAGCAGTCCTAGGGGTGACACTGAAGCTTTCTTT	CASSPRGDTEAFF
TRBD1	TRBV25-1	TRBJ2-7	-	TGTGCCAGCAGGGGACTTTCGGGACAGGTAACCTACGAGCAGTACTTC	CASRGLSGQVTYEQYF
TRBD1	TRBV12-3/TRBV12-4	TRBJ2-7	-	TGTGCCAGCAGGGGGACAGGCAACTACGAGCAGTACTTC	CASRGTGNYEQYF
-	TRBV7-3	TRBJ2-7	few	TGTGCCAGCAGCGCGACACTCAGGGGTACGGATAGCGAGCAGTACTTC	CASSATLRGTDSEQYF
-	TRBV2	TRBJ1-2	-	TGTGCCAGCAGTGAAACAAGTGGCTACACCTTC	CASSETSGYTF
TRBD2	TRBV7-9	TRBJ2-2	-	TGTGCCAGCAGCTGGGCCGGCGGGGGGACGAACCCGAACACCGGGGAGCTGTTTTTT	CASSWAGGGTNPNTGELFF